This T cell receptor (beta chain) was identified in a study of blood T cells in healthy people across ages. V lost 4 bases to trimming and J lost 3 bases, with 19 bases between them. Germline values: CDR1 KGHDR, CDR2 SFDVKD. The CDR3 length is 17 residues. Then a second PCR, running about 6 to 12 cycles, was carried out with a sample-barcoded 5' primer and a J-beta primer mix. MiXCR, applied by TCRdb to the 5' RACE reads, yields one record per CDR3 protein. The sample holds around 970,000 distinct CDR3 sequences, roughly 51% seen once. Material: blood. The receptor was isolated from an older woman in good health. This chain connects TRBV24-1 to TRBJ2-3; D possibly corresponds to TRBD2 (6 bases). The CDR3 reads CATSDRDFAQKTDTQYF. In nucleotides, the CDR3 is TGTGCCACCAGTGACCGGGACTTCGCTCAAAAAACAGATACGCAGTATTTT.